These 12 T cell receptor beta chains originate from one sample sequenced in a study of T cell changes during pregnancy in multiple sclerosis. Sequenced by immunoSEQ multiplex PCR; TCRdb stores in-frame clones only, minus some. The sample holds under 65,000 clones, around 93% seen once. Sample: CD4+ T cells from peripheral blood mononuclear cells, taken after pregnancy. The receptors come from a female donor with multiple sclerosis, enrolled in a pregnancy study.

The V call is TRBV6-1, the J call TRBJ2-5; 8 bases match TRBD2. The CDR3 runs 15 residues. Germline V lookup: CDR1 MNHNS, CDR2 SASEGT. The V gene end was trimmed by 6 bases and the J gene end by 3 bases; junction bases not matched to a gene: 9. The CDR3 nucleotides are TGTGCCAGCAGACCCCCCGGGACTAGAGAAGAGACCCAGTACTTC. This gives the protein CASRPPGTREETQYF.

The chain employs TRBV7-2 and TRBJ2-1, with a weak D call TRBD2 (7 bases). CDR3 length: 16 residues. Germline V gene lookup returns CDR1 SGHTA and CDR2 FQGNSA. V gave up 4 bases and J gave up 4 bases, with 17 bases separating them. CDR3 protein: CASSSYSGGGYNEQFF. The CDR3 DNA reads TGTGCCAGCAGCTCGTATTCGGGGGGCGGATACAATGAGCAGTTCTTC.

The V gene is TRBV19, the J gene TRBJ2-1, with a possible D match to TRBD1 (5 bases). Looked up from germline, CDR1 is LNHDA and CDR2 is SQIVND (reference sequence). V lost 4 bases and J lost 3, with 13 bases in between. This CDR3 is built from 15 residues. CDR3 amino acids: CASSRDSNLYNEQFF. The CDR3 DNA reads as TGTGCCAGTAGTAGAGACAGTAACCTCTACAATGAGCAGTTCTTC.

This clone showed up just a few times. The chain carries TRBV2 and TRBJ1-2, with D tentatively TRBD1 (6 bases). The CDR3 has 13 amino acids. V lost 5 bases and J 8 bases, leaving 15 bases between the germline ends. Germline CDR1 reads SNHLY; CDR2 reads FYNNEI. The CDR3 nucleotides read TGTGCCAGCAGTCCCATCCAGGGGCAAGGCTACACCTTC. This sequence encodes CASSPIQGQGYTF.

The chain employs TRBV28 and TRBJ1-2; 7 bases match TRBD1. Trimming cost V 6 bases and J 4 bases; bases outside gene matches: 14. Germline CDR1 MDHEN, CDR2 SYDVKM. This CDR3 is 16 amino acids long. The CDR3 nucleotides read TGTGCCAGCAGCCCCGGGACAGCTTATGTAGGCTATGGCTACACCTTC. It encodes CASSPGTAYVGYGYTF.

Concerning this clone: One end of the junction does not line up with germline, which may come from a read error. The chain's CDR3 is CSVGKGQGGLF. CDR3 nucleotides: TGCAGCGTTGGAAAAGGACAGGGGGGCCTCTTC. This sequence joins TRBV29-1 and TRBJ1-2, with 10 bases that match TRBD1. This CDR3 is 11 amino acids long. CDR1 SQVTM and CDR2 ANQGSEA come from the germline V gene. The complete variable domain, with remaining parts taken from reference TRBV29-1 and TRBJ1-2, reads SAVISQKPSRDICQRGTSLTIQCQVDSQVTMMFWYRQQPGQSLTLIATANQGSEATYESGFVIDKFPISRPNLTFSTLTVSNMSPEDSSIYLCSVGKGQGGLFGSGTRLTVV.

This clone was counted only a few times. The chain recombines TRBV29-1 with TRBJ2-1; no firm D call. This CDR3 region has 13 residues. Germline V gene data show CDR1 as SQVTM and CDR2 as ANQGSEA. V gave up 1 base and J gave up 6 bases, with 10 bases separating them. CDR3 coding DNA: TGCAGCGTTGAAGGAGGTGCCGTCAATGAGCAGTTCTTC. It translates to CSVEGGAVNEQFF.

The chain couples TRBV6-6 to TRBJ1-5; 8 bases fit TRBD1. The CDR3 length is 16 residues. Germline V lookup: CDR1 MNHNY, CDR2 SVGAGI (reference sequence). Trimming at V came to 5 bases and at J to 1 base, leaving 7 bases not matched to a gene. The CDR3 bases are TGTGCCAGCAGTAGCCTGACAGGGGTAAGCAATCAGCCCCAGCATTTT. It codes for CASSSLTGVSNQPQHF.

The rearrangement links TRBV4-1 to TRBJ1-2; weak D call: TRBD1 (6 bases). V was clipped by 0 bases and J by 0 bases, with 11 bases between them. CDR1 is MGHRA, CDR2 YSYEKL, per germline. The CDR3 consists of 16 residues. The CDR3 protein is CASSQDGNRANYGYTF. DNA of the CDR3: TGCGCCAGCAGCCAAGATGGGAACAGGGCTAACTATGGCTACACCTTC.

This clone was found once. The chain joins TRBV7-6 to TRBJ2-3; TRBD2 agrees at 13 bases. Unmatched junction bases numbered 3, after V lost 5 bases and J lost 4 bases. Looked up from germline, CDR1 is SGHVS and CDR2 is FNYEAQ. CDR3 length equals 15 residues. The CDR3 loop reads CASSNGLAGADTQYF. The CDR3 bases are TGTGCCAGCAGCAATGGACTAGCGGGGGCAGATACGCAGTATTTT.

The rearrangement joins TRBV10-1 to TRBJ2-7, with a tentative D call TRBD1 (5 bases). The V gene's germline CDR1 is WNHNN and CDR2 SYGVQD (reference sequence). The CDR3 spans 12 residues. Trimming pared 9 bases from V and 4 bases from J, leaving 13 bases between. CDR3 sequence (DNA): TGCGCCAGGACCCCAGGGCAGTACGAGCAGTACTTC. Encoded protein: CARTPGQYEQYF.

This clone was recorded once. The rearrangement joins TRBV6-1 to TRBJ2-3; D is uncertain. The CDR3 consists of 15 residues. Trimming removed 2 bases at V and 4 bases at J, with 13 bases between. Germline lookup yields CDR1 MNHNS and CDR2 SASEGT. CDR3 sequence reads: CASSEYVKPPDTQYF. CDR3 DNA: TGTGCCAGCAGTGAATATGTGAAGCCTCCAGATACGCAGTATTTT.